The TCR beta chain described here comes from a study of OX40 agonist ivuxolimab in advanced cancers. Turning to the study itself: Ivuxolimab, an agonist antibody against OX40 (CD134), was given to patients.

Study results and limitations: Averaging showed that CD8+ T cells had more expanded clones than CD4+ did.

Blood got drawn at baseline, again on cycle 4 day 1, and then on cycle 7 day 1. This table comes from immunoSEQ multiplex PCR, and its TCRdb copy is limited to in-frame clones, with some not included. The sample yields about 69,000 clones, just over 90% seen once. For this clone: Its specificity is not known.

The sequence was collected from an adult with an advanced solid tumor such as melanoma, head and neck, liver or kidney cancer. This specimen consisted of CD4+ or CD8+ T cells sorted from blood, obtained in a trial of the OX40 agonist ivuxolimab.

The CDR3 DNA is TGTGCCAGTAGTATCGCCGGCTACGAGCAGTACTTC. This encodes CASSIAGYEQYF. This chain joins TRBV19 and TRBJ2-7; D is ambiguous. The CDR3 totals 12 residues. The germline V gene has CDR1 LNHDA and CDR2 SQIVND (reference sequence). The germline V and J ends were trimmed by 3 bases and 3 bases, with 6 bases remaining between them.